This T cell receptor (beta chain) was recovered during a study of lymphopenia after photon versus proton radiotherapy. Method: immunoSEQ multiplex PCR; TCRdb's copy keeps in-frame clones and lacks some. The sample records around 42,000 clones, about 85% being singletons. Trimming took 2 bases from V and 8 from J, leaving 11 bases between them. Germline CDR1 and CDR2: SGHDT and YYEEEE. The CDR3 has 13 residues. On this clone: The antigen remains unidentified.

Points from the study as a whole: After lymphocyte nadir, photon-treated repertoires showed oligoclonal expansion, especially CD8+ Temra.

This receptor was obtained from a middle-aged man with gastric cancer. The sample was peripheral blood, taken from a patient treated with photon-based radiotherapy. This chain uses TRBV5-6 with TRBJ2-1; D is unclear. In DNA form, the CDR3 reads TGTGCCAGCAGCTTCGGCCAACTCGATGAGCAGTTCTTC. As protein: CASSFGQLDEQFF.